This TCR beta chain was obtained from a study of blood T cell repertoires in COVID-19. Study background: PBMCs, B-cell-depleted T cells, or T cells were the source of the cDNA or gDNA that made up the material.

The table came from immunoSEQ multiplex PCR; TCRdb's copy has only in-frame clones and leaves some out. The sample records 70,000 to 95,000 clones, almost 95% being singletons. The CDR3 runs to 13 residues. From germline, CDR1 is MDHEN and CDR2 SYDVKM. Trimming shortened V by 3 bases and J by 8 bases, and 11 bases separated the two germline ends. This chain links TRBV28 with TRBJ2-4; the D gene is possibly TRBD2 (6 bases). This TCR came from a woman aged 55-70 years with active COVID-19. The sample taken for sequencing was peripheral blood. CDR3 in DNA: TGTGCCAGCAGTTTGCCCACGGGGGACATTCAGTACTTC. It is translated as CASSLPTGDIQYF.